The 13 T cell receptor beta chains presented below share a single source sample, sequenced in a study of regulatory T cells in long-lasting Graves disease. Time point denoted: persistent/refractory GD, antithyroid drugs over 5 years with positive TRAb. Extracted RNA from PBMCs served as the source of the TCR library. Investigators prepared the TCR beta libraries by applying iRepertoire HTBI primers and Arm-PCR of CDR3 regions. TCRdb re-derived calls from the multiplex PCR reads in MiXCR, one entry per CDR3 protein. This table has some 470,000 distinct CDR3 sequences, roughly 21% appearing once. The sample in question was peripheral blood mononuclear cells (PBMCs), obtained when the disease was refractory, from a patient treated with antithyroid drugs. These receptor sequences come from a female donor with Graves disease.

This clonotype has a handful of counts. This chain links TRBV9 with TRBJ2-5; D call uncertain. Germline lookup yields CDR1 SGDLS and CDR2 YYNGEE. The CDR3 loop spans 15 amino acids. The ends were cut back, 1 base at V and 2 bases at J, with 12 bases in the middle. The CDR3 is CASSVLGITQETQYF. CDR3 in DNA: TGTGCCAGCAGCGTATTAGGGATTACACAAGAGACCCAGTACTTC.

The V and J genes are TRBV5-1 and TRBJ2-1, with TRBD2 matching 8 bases. Trimming removed 1 base from V and 6 bases from J; junction bases left unmatched: 3. CDR1 SGHRS and CDR2 YFSETQ come from the germline V gene. This CDR3 region has 14 residues. The DNA for the CDR3 is TGCGCCAGCAGCTTGCGGCGGGGGGTCAATGAGCAGTTCTTC. It codes for CASSLRRGVNEQFF.

The rearrangement uses TRBV20-1 and TRBJ1-4; 8 bases line up with TRBD1. Germline V gives CDR1 DFQATT, CDR2 SNEGSKA (reference sequence). This CDR3 has 16 residues. The V segment lost 1 base and the J segment 0 bases; nucleotides outside the gene matches: 4. Here the CDR3 DNA reads TGCAGTGCTAGAGTCAGGGGGCTTACAACTAATGAAAAACTGTTTTTT. Its protein product is CSARVRGLTTNEKLFF.

There are many counts of this clonotype. The chain employs TRBV19 and TRBJ2-6; TRBD1 matches 11 bases. Trimming took 6 bases from V and 2 from J; bases not matched to a gene: 9. CDR3 length: 18 amino acids. CDR1 is LNHDA and CDR2 is SQIVND in the germline V gene (reference sequence). CDR3 sequence reads: CASSRAGQGVPGANVLTF. Written as DNA, the CDR3 is TGTGCCAGTAGCCGGGCGGGACAGGGGGTGCCTGGGGCCAACGTCCTGACTTTC.

This clonotype was observed many times. The chain has TRBV6-2 or TRBV6-3 and TRBJ2-5, with D perhaps matching TRBD1 (6 bases). The germline V and J ends were trimmed by 2 bases and 5 bases, with 12 bases remaining between them. Germline-derived CDR1 and CDR2 are MNHEY and SVGEGT. The CDR3 is 14 amino acids. The CDR3 DNA sequence: TGTGCCAGCAGTTACGGTACAGGGTGGGAGACCCAGTACTTC. It specifies CASSYGTGWETQYF.

This rearrangement joins TRBV19 to TRBJ2-7, with D possibly being TRBD2 (5 bases). The CDR3 spans 15 residues. The germline V gene encodes CDR1 LNHDA and CDR2 SQIVND (reference sequence). Trimming took off 5 bases at V and 1 base at J, with 15 bases between the two ends. Written as DNA, the CDR3 is TGTGCCAGTAGTTTCGGCCCCGGAGGATCCTACGAGCAGTACTTC. Residues: CASSFGPGGSYEQYF. Supplemented by reference TRBV19 and TRBJ2-7, the full variable domain reads DGGITQSPKYLFRKEGQNVTLSCEQNLNHDAMYWYRQDPGQGLRLIYYSQIVNDFQKGDIAEGYSVSREKKESFPLTVTSAQKNPTAFYLCASSFGPGGSYEQYFGPGTRLTVT.

This clonotype was observed at least ten times. The chain is built from TRBV28 and TRBJ2-2; D is unresolved. Germline-derived CDR1 and CDR2 are MDHEN and SYDVKM. CDR3 length equals 13 residues. The V end was cut by 3 bases, the J end by 4 bases, with 6 bases between. The CDR3 sequence: CASSLSPTGELFF. CDR3 DNA: TGTGCCAGCAGTTTGTCTCCCACCGGGGAGCTGTTTTTT.

This clonotype was counted ten times or more. The genes are TRBV19 and TRBJ1-1; the D is unclear. The CDR3 spans 13 residues. The germline V gene has CDR1 LNHDA and CDR2 SQIVND (reference sequence). Trimming removed 8 bases from V and 1 base from J, with 11 bases in between. The CDR3 reads CASESRENTEAFF. CDR3 nucleotides: TGTGCCAGTGAGAGCCGAGAGAACACTGAAGCTTTCTTT.

The chain links TRBV2 to TRBJ2-5; D may be TRBD1 or TRBD2 (6 bases each). TRBJ2-7 matches the DNA end more closely, so the J call is doubtful. Germline CDR1 SNHLY, CDR2 FYNNEI. This CDR3 spans 14 amino acids. The CDR3 loop reads CASSDAVGGDEQYF. In DNA, the CDR3 is TGTGCCAGCAGTGACGCGGTGGGGGGCGACGAGCAGTACTTC.

The V gene is TRBV7-3, the J gene TRBJ2-7; a possible D gene is TRBD1 (6 bases). The CDR3 totals 15 residues. The V end was cut by 3 bases, the J end by 0 bases, with 12 bases between. In germline, CDR1 is SGHTA, CDR2 FQGTGA. The CDR3 reads CASSFTRDISYEQYF. CDR3 DNA: TGTGCCAGCAGCTTTACTAGGGACATCTCCTACGAGCAGTACTTC.

This clonotype was counted a few times. V usage is TRBV29-1 and J usage is TRBJ1-1, with D hard to call. This CDR3 is 14 amino acids long. With 6 bases removed from V and 1 base from J, the gap between germline ends came to 15 bases. In germline, CDR1 is SQVTM, CDR2 ANQGSEA. Here the CDR3 reads CSVGQQWGNTEAFF. The DNA for the CDR3 is TGCAGCGTGGGTCAACAATGGGGGAACACTGAAGCTTTCTTT. Full variable domain (rest looked up from reference TRBV29-1 and TRBJ1-1): SAVISQKPSRDICQRGTSLTIQCQVDSQVTMMFWYRQQPGQSLTLIATANQGSEATYESGFVIDKFPISRPNLTFSTLTVSNMSPEDSSIYLCSVGQQWGNTEAFFGQGTRLTVV.

The V call is TRBV28, the J call TRBJ2-7; tentatively, D is TRBD2 (5 bases). Between the trimmed V and J ends, which lost 6 bases and 3 bases, there was a span of 33 bases. CDR1 is MDHEN and CDR2 is SYDVKM in the germline V gene. The CDR3 consists of 20 residues. CDR3 nucleotide sequence: TGTGCCAGCAGATCAAAGGCCTCGGGGAGAAAGGTAACCGCCGACTACGAGCAGTACTTC. Protein: CASRSKASGRKVTADYEQYF.

The V and J genes are TRBV7-2 and TRBJ1-6, with 9 bases aligning to TRBD1. CDR1 and CDR2 (germline): SGHTA, FQGNSA. J lost 5 bases, V lost 3 bases, and 8 bases had no gene match. The CDR3 length is 17 residues. CDR3 sequence reads: CASSLRDREYDNSPLHF. CDR3 DNA sequence: TGTGCCAGCAGCTTGCGGGACAGGGAGTACGATAATTCACCCCTCCACTTT.